The 22 T cell receptor beta chains below all came from one sample that was sequenced in a study of shared clonotypes between healthy human individuals. Assay used: immunoSEQ multiplex PCR; TCRdb lists only in-frame clones, some missing. The sample has 630,000 or so clones; nearly 98% are singletons. Terminally differentiated effector memory CD45RA+ cells were excluded by CCR7 positive selection of CD45RO-negative cells. Sequencing was carried out using naive CD8+ T cells sorted from blood. Every receptor here comes from a young man in good health.

The chain recombines TRBV29-1 with TRBJ2-1; TRBD2 aligns across 15 bases. The CDR3 consists of 19 residues. From germline, CDR1 is SQVTM and CDR2 ANQGSEA. Trimming at V came to 6 bases and at J to 12 bases, leaving 24 bases not matched to a gene. The CDR3 reads CSVDRAGTSGRFPPGVQFF. CDR3 DNA: TGCAGCGTCGACAGAGCCGGGACTAGCGGGAGGTTCCCTCCGGGGGTGCAGTTCTTC.

The genes are TRBV7-9 and TRBJ1-1; 7 nucleotides agree with TRBD1. In germline, CDR1 is SEHNR, CDR2 FQNEAQ (reference sequence). The CDR3 is 14 amino acids. V lost 6 bases, J lost 3 bases, and 7 bases stayed unmatched. The CDR3 coding sequence is TGTGCCAGCAGACCGACAGGGCTGGACACTGAAGCTTTCTTT. Its protein is CASRPTGLDTEAFF.

The chain uses TRBV14 and TRBJ2-5; 8 nucleotides align to TRBD2. The V gene's germline CDR1 is SGHDN and CDR2 FVKESK. CDR3 length equals 17 residues. The ends lost 4 bases at V and 0 bases at J; junction bases unmatched: 10. The DNA of the CDR3 is TGTGCCAGCAGCCTTAGTCCCGGGAGGGGGTACCAAGAGACCCAGTACTTC. This codes for CASSLSPGRGYQETQYF.

The chain links TRBV7-2 to TRBJ2-3; D gene uncertain. Trimming removed 5 bases at V and 5 bases at J, with 8 bases between. The CDR3 sequence is 12 residues long. Germline values: CDR1 SGHTA, CDR2 FQGNSA. The CDR3, as DNA: TGTGCCAGCAGCCTTTTAGGAGATACGCAGTATTTT. As protein: CASSLLGDTQYF. Combining the CDR3 with reference TRBV7-2 and TRBJ2-3 gives the whole variable domain GAGVSQSPSNKVTEKGKDVELRCDPISGHTALYWYRQSLGQGLEFLIYFQGNSAPDKSGLPSDRFSAERTGGSVSTLTIQRTQQEDSAVYLCASSLLGDTQYFGPGTRLTVL.

V is TRBV27 and J is TRBJ1-2, with 10 bases identical to TRBD1. The junction had 14 bases not matched to a gene; V was cut back by 10 bases and J by 3 bases. The CDR3 spans 16 residues. Germline CDR1 MNHEY, CDR2 SMNVEV (reference sequence). CDR3 loop: CATRAFPTGGYYGYTF. Here the CDR3 DNA reads TGTGCCACAAGAGCTTTCCCGACAGGGGGCTACTATGGCTACACCTTC.

The DNA for the CDR3 is TGTGCCAGCAGCCGGGGACAGGGGCGGGAGCAGTACTTC. Translated, it gives CASSRGQGREQYF. The V call is TRBV27, the J call TRBJ2-7, with 10 bases matching TRBD1. The CDR3 covers 13 residues. Looked up from germline, CDR1 is MNHEY and CDR2 is SMNVEV (reference sequence). V was clipped by 6 bases and J by 7 bases; unmatched bases: 6.

V gene TRBV7-6 combines with J gene TRBJ1-1; D is ambiguous. Trimming stripped 5 bases from V and 3 bases from J, with 10 bases between. CDR1 is SGHVS, CDR2 FNYEAQ, per germline. The CDR3 is 13 amino acids. The CDR3 here is CASSQTLYTEAFF. DNA for the CDR3: TGTGCCAGCAGCCAGACACTTTACACTGAAGCTTTCTTT.

The V call is TRBV27, the J call TRBJ2-7; TRBD1 or TRBD2 may be the D gene (6 bases each). This CDR3 region has 14 residues. Germline V gene sequence: CDR1 MNHEY, CDR2 SMNVEV (reference sequence). The V gene lost 3 bases and the J gene lost 6 bases, with 15 bases spanning the gap. The CDR3 nucleotides are TGTGCCAGCAGTTTCGGGGGCAGGGGTGGCGAGCAGTACTTC. It translates to CASSFGGRGGEQYF.

This chain's CDR3 is CASSLGGDRLDNEQFF. CDR3 in DNA: TGTGCCAGCAGCTTAGGGGGGGACAGGTTGGACAATGAGCAGTTCTTC. The genes are TRBV11-3 and TRBJ2-1; 8 bases align to TRBD1. This CDR3 comprises 16 residues. In germline, CDR1 is SGHNT, CDR2 YENEEA. V dropped 1 base and J dropped 5; count of bases not matched to a gene: 7.

This clone was detected once. The chain employs TRBV29-1 and TRBJ2-3; the D gene is possibly TRBD2 (5 bases). This CDR3 is 11 amino acids long. V lost 7 bases and J lost 5, with 10 bases in between. Germline V CDR1 and CDR2: SQVTM, ANQGSEA. The CDR3 is CSALGKDTQYF. The CDR3 nucleotides read TGCAGCGCCCTCGGGAAAGATACGCAGTATTTT.

This clone appeared a single time. This chain connects TRBV9 to TRBJ2-6; tentatively, D is TRBD2 (6 bases). V was trimmed by 0 bases and J by 4 bases, leaving 8 bases between them. This CDR3 region has 15 residues. Germline CDR1 reads SGDLS; CDR2 reads YYNGEE. CDR3 sequence reads: CASSVEGGGANVLTF. The CDR3, as DNA: TGTGCCAGCAGCGTAGAGGGAGGAGGGGCCAACGTCCTGACTTTC.

V and J are TRBV7-6 and TRBJ2-7, with D perhaps TRBD2 (6 bases). Per germline, CDR1 SGHVS and CDR2 FNYEAQ. This CDR3 is 17 amino acids long. V lost 1 base and J 1 base, leaving 17 bases between the germline ends. DNA for the CDR3: TGTGCCAGCAGCTTAGAATCACCTAGCGCGGGATCCTACGAGCAGTACTTC. This translates into CASSLESPSAGSYEQYF.

The chain couples TRBV2 to TRBJ2-1; 7 positions match TRBD2. Germline V gene lookup returns CDR1 SNHLY and CDR2 FYNNEI. The ends lost 3 bases at V and 5 bases at J; junction bases unmatched: 7. This CDR3 comprises 15 residues. CDR3 loop: CASSDLGGSDNEQFF. CDR3 nucleotides: TGTGCCAGCAGTGACCTCGGCGGGAGTGACAATGAGCAGTTCTTC.

The chain recombines TRBV27 with TRBJ2-1; 8 positions agree with TRBD2. Losses at the gene ends were 6 bases for V and 6 bases for J; bases not matched to a gene: 7. The CDR3 has 14 amino acids. Germline V gene lookup returns CDR1 MNHEY and CDR2 SMNVEV (reference sequence). The CDR3 loop reads CASRREGHGNEQFF. The CDR3 DNA sequence: TGTGCCAGCAGACGGGAGGGCCACGGCAATGAGCAGTTCTTC.

Remarks on this clone: Additional DNA sequences in this sample encode the identical CDR3. The CDR3 bases are TGTGCCAGCAGCCAATGGGGTAGCGGAAACACCATATATTTT. This gives the protein CASSQWGSGNTIYF. The chain carries TRBV14 and TRBJ1-3; no firm D call. Germline assignment: CDR1 SGHDN and CDR2 FVKESK. V dropped 2 bases and J dropped 4 bases, with 9 bases sitting between them. The CDR3 is 14 residues long.

The chain is built from TRBV28 and TRBJ2-2; 7 positions agree with TRBD1. The CDR3 is made up of 17 amino acids. Looked up from germline, CDR1 is MDHEN and CDR2 is SYDVKM. J gave up 6 bases and V 4 bases, and 14 bases lay outside the gene matches. CDR3 loop: CASSSRQGRPMAGELFF. CDR3 nucleotides: TGTGCCAGCAGTTCGCGACAGGGACGTCCTATGGCCGGGGAGCTGTTTTTT.

The V call is TRBV28, the J call TRBJ1-1; D remains ambiguous. Trimming left V 5 bases short and J 1 base short, with 14 bases between. Per germline, CDR1 MDHEN and CDR2 SYDVKM. The CDR3 is 15 amino acids. CDR3: CASSPLPGPNTEAFF. CDR3 in DNA: TGTGCCAGCAGTCCCCTCCCCGGTCCGAACACTGAAGCTTTCTTT.

CDR3 region: CASSPHRQGTLYEQYF. CDR3 nucleotide sequence: TGTGCCAGCAGTCCTCATCGACAGGGTACACTCTACGAGCAGTACTTC. The chain joins TRBV2 to TRBJ2-7, with 7 bases that match TRBD1. This CDR3 spans 16 amino acids. V lost 5 bases, J lost 3 bases, and 13 bases stayed unmatched. Per the germline V gene, CDR1 is SNHLY and CDR2 is FYNNEI.

This chain links TRBV7-9 with TRBJ2-7; no reliable D call. The ends were cut back, 0 bases at V and 2 bases at J, with 11 bases in the middle. CDR3 length equals 15 residues. Germline lookup yields CDR1 SEHNR and CDR2 FQNEAQ (reference sequence). In DNA, the CDR3 is TGTGCCAGCAGCTTAGCATCCTCCCAACCCTACGAGCAGTACTTC. This gives the protein CASSLASSQPYEQYF.

The V call is TRBV7-9, the J call TRBJ2-3, with 8 bases identical to TRBD2. Germline lookup yields CDR1 SEHNR and CDR2 FQNEAQ (reference sequence). The V segment lost 7 bases and the J segment 8 bases; nucleotides outside the gene matches: 14. The CDR3 sequence is 15 residues long. The CDR3 loop is CASKNARGGEFTQYF. DNA for the CDR3: TGTGCCAGCAAGAATGCCCGGGGGGGTGAATTTACGCAGTATTTT.

The chain combines TRBV7-6 with TRBJ2-7; 7 bases match TRBD1. CDR1 SGHVS and CDR2 FNYEAQ come from the germline V gene. V trimming: 4 bases; J trimming: 0 bases; junction bases outside the gene matches: 3. This CDR3 is built from 14 residues. In nucleotides, the CDR3 is TGTGCCAGCAGCTCTGGACAGGCCTCCTACGAGCAGTACTTC. Its protein product is CASSSGQASYEQYF.

This rearrangement joins TRBV7-7 to TRBJ2-1; D might be TRBD2 (6 bases). The V gene's germline CDR1 is SSHAT and CDR2 FNYEAQ (reference sequence). The CDR3 consists of 15 residues. Trimming left V 1 base short and J 4 bases short, with 11 bases between. The CDR3, as DNA: TGTGCCAGCAGCTTAGAACCTCGGGGGTACAATGAGCAGTTCTTC. Protein sequence: CASSLEPRGYNEQFF.